This T cell receptor beta chain was sequenced for a study of T cell responses to AZD1222 COVID-19 vaccine (TCRdb year 2021). Looking at the study overall: AZD1222 recipients whose second dose came at about 4 weeks and those whose second dose came at about 12 weeks were combined into one group, since spike-specific TCR depth and breadth did not differ between the two schedules. TCR sequencing covered more than 230 trial participants: 200 to 210 given two doses of AZD1222 and 26 given two doses of MenACWY control vaccine. Enrollment into the trials was organized by age into subgroups of 18-55, 56-69 and 70-plus years, and those subgroups contained about 160, 30 and 59 TCR-sequenced participants, respectively. The paper's findings and limits, for the study overall: The 56-69-year group was small, and its depth increase did not reach significance, likely because of low power. The vaccine-associated CD4 TCRs covered the entire spike protein, and the dominant responses fell in regions 160-218 and 743-854. Epitopes outside the regions mutated in the B.1.351 and B.1.1.7 variants were reportedly recognized by nearly half of the unique spike-specific TCRs. Conclusions about previously exposed vaccinees were limited because only 5 or 6 AZD1222 recipients were SARS-CoV-2 seropositive at baseline. Participants were mostly white British and included more females than males, and it was suggested by the authors that clonal diversity may have been underestimated. After two AZD1222 doses, both the breadth and the depth of spike-specific TCRs were significantly higher than at day 0 and than in MenACWY recipients. Because no day 14 peak-response samples were available, the repertoires could be characterized only after the peak T cell response.

Taken with the paper, the label for time point translates to: baseline before first vaccination. Samples from vaccinated people were obtained from the UK trials COV001 and COV002, which included a single-blind randomized controlled phase 2/3 trial of AZD1222 (ChAdOx1 nCoV-19) in healthy adults. Trial participant PBMC samples were collected at day 0 and day 28 after the second dose for TCRbeta chain sequencing. This clone has a single count. The antigen this receptor binds is unknown. Base qualities were left out, and no much larger clone turns up one base away. From a lookup of the germline V gene (reference sequence), CDR1 and CDR2 are LGHDT and YNNKEL. Taken from cysteine to phenylalanine, the CDR3 has 13 residues. Only the CDR3 DNA is retained, 39 bases long and in frame from the first base. V was cut back by 4 bases and J by 5 bases, leaving a gap of 9 bases between them. The CDR3 regions of human TCRbeta chains were analyzed by immunosequencing. From the authors' description of their analysis: TCRs in the repertoires were compared against a reference library of SARS-CoV-2-specific TCRs that had been generated with the MIRA antigen-specificity platform. Breadth was defined as the fraction of unique TCRs that were SARS-CoV-2-associated. Depth was defined as the fraction of total T cells that were SARS-CoV-2-associated. Each spike-specific TCR was assigned to its reactive spike region and to a CD4 or CD8 class using the MIRA data. Log10-transformed breadth and depth values were compared by one-way ANOVA with Sidak's multiple comparisons tests. In TCRdb, the immuneACCESS table is reduced to in-frame sequences with V and J assigned. These tables do not hold every clone; where another copy was compared, an unresolved V gene accounts for under half, and the others remain unexplained. From that table come the V and J calls and clone size; the DNA was used to work out D and trimming. For this sample there are more than 100,000 clones; approximately 91% appear just once. In total, the top ten clones hold 1.5% to 2% of the sample.

The sequence is built from TRBV3-1 (or the pseudogene TRBV3-2) and TRBJ2-4; TRBD1 is a possible D gene, resting on 5 matching bases. The sequencing used peripheral blood, collected on day 0 of AZD1222 vaccination. This clonotype was obtained from an adult in good health. The CDR3 region has the sequence CASSPVTENIQYF. The sequence in DNA is TGTGCCAGCAGCCCGGTGACAGAAAACATTCAGTACTTC.